Each of the 23 T cell receptor beta chains below was sequenced from the same sample in a study of CD8 T cells in Susac syndrome. Reverse transcription of about 0.5 to 1 ug RNA used random hexamers. TCRdb reprocessed the immunoSEQ multiplex PCR reads via MiXCR and lists one record per CDR3 protein. The sample includes 74,000 or so distinct CDR3 sequences, around 93% of them seen just once. Material for sequencing was CD4+ T cells from PBMCs. The origin of the receptors is a human donor with Susac syndrome.

This clonotype was counted once. The rearrangement uses TRBV14 and TRBJ2-1; D possibly corresponds to TRBD2 (6 bases). The germline CDR1 and CDR2 sequences are SGHDN and FVKESK. The CDR3 has 13 amino acids. V lost 0 bases and J 12 bases, leaving 12 bases between the germline ends. CDR3 sequence reads: CASSQDHWRGQFF. CDR3 coding DNA: TGTGCCAGCAGCCAAGATCACTGGAGGGGGCAGTTCTTC. The full variable domain, rest sourced from reference TRBV14 and TRBJ2-1, is EAGVTQFPSHSVIEKGQTVTLRCDPISGHDNLYWYRRVMGKEIKFLLHFVKESKQDESGMPNNRFLAERTGGTYSTLKVQPAELEDSGVYFCASSQDHWRGQFFGPGTRLTVL.

The rearrangement uses TRBV14 and TRBJ1-4; TRBD1 might be the D (6 bases). The CDR3 sequence is 19 residues long. V was shortened by 7 bases and J by 0 bases, with 24 bases between the two germline ends. CDR1 is SGHDN and CDR2 is FVKESK in the germline V gene. CDR3 sequence reads: CASTFSFRPDSATNEKLFF. CDR3 in DNA: TGTGCCAGCACCTTCTCGTTCAGGCCGGACAGTGCAACTAATGAAAAACTGTTTTTT.

This chain connects TRBV9 to TRBJ1-6, with a weak D call TRBD1 (6 bases). Trimming took off 5 bases at V and 0 bases at J, with 12 bases between the two ends. The V gene's germline CDR1 is SGDLS and CDR2 YYNGEE. The CDR3 runs to 16 residues. The CDR3 reads CASRDTGSSYNSPLHF. The CDR3 DNA reads as TGTGCCAGCAGAGATACAGGGAGCTCCTATAATTCACCCCTCCACTTT. Using reference TRBV9 and TRBJ1-6 for the parts outside the CDR3, the full variable domain is DSGVTQTPKHLITATGQRVTLRCSPRSGDLSVYWYQQSLDQGLQFLIQYYNGEERAKGNILERFSAQQFPDLHSELNLSSLELGDSALYFCASRDTGSSYNSPLHFGNGTRLTVT.

J is TRBJ2-7 and V is TRBV3-1, with D unresolved. Germline V CDR1 and CDR2: LGHDT, YNNKEL (reference sequence). Trimming removed 4 bases from V and 6 bases from J, with 19 bases in between. The CDR3 covers 15 residues. The DNA of the CDR3 is TGTGCCAGCAGCCTCGACCACGGGCCTGGGCGCGAGCAGTACTTC. Its translation is CASSLDHGPGREQYF.

The chain combines TRBV4-2 with TRBJ1-2; no reliable D call. Looked up from germline, CDR1 is LGHNA and CDR2 is YNFKEQ. Trimming took 0 bases from V and 1 from J, leaving 6 bases between them. The CDR3 extends over 14 amino acids. The CDR3 DNA reads TGTGCCAGCAGCCAAGATGGATTTAACTATGGCTACACCTTC. Translated, it gives CASSQDGFNYGYTF.

For this clonotype: A junction boundary mismatches the germline segment, possibly from a read error. The gene calls are TRBV2 and TRBJ2-3; D gene unclear. Per germline, CDR1 SNHLY and CDR2 FYNNEI. The CDR3 has 14 residues. The CDR3 sequence: CASTEWGSTDTQYF. DNA of the CDR3: TGTGCCAGCACTGAATGGGGTAGCACAGATACGCAGTATTTT.

This chain uses TRBV3-1 with TRBJ2-1, with no clear D. Germline CDR1 is LGHDT and CDR2 is YNNKEL (reference sequence). CDR3 length equals 13 residues. Trimming stripped 0 bases from V and 11 bases from J, with 11 bases between. The CDR3 protein is CASSQEGSRKQFF. The CDR3 region has the DNA TGTGCCAGCAGCCAAGAAGGTTCGCGGAAGCAGTTCTTC.

The rearrangement joins TRBV12-5 to TRBJ2-1, with 10 positions matching TRBD1. The CDR3 loop spans 18 amino acids. The germline CDR1 and CDR2 sequences are LGHNT and FRNRAP. Trimming cost V 2 bases and J 4 bases; bases outside gene matches: 11. CDR3 DNA sequence: TGTGCTAGTGGTTTGCTGTCCTGGGACAGGGGCAAGTACAATGAGCAGTTCTTC. It translates to CASGLLSWDRGKYNEQFF.

The V and J genes are TRBV2 and TRBJ2-7, with D possibly TRBD1 on 6 matching bases. CDR1 is SNHLY and CDR2 is FYNNEI in the germline V gene. V dropped 6 bases and J dropped 3 bases, with 15 bases sitting between them. CDR3 length: 14 amino acids. CDR3 nucleotides: TGTGCCAGCAGAATCCGGGACACAAACTACGAGCAGTACTTC. Its protein product is CASRIRDTNYEQYF. Drawing the rest from reference TRBV2 and TRBJ2-7, the complete variable domain is EPEVTQTPSHQVTQMGQEVILRCVPISNHLYFYWYRQILGQKVEFLVSFYNNEISEKSEIFDDQFSVERPDGSNFTLKIRSTKLEDSAMYFCASRIRDTNYEQYFGPGTRLTVT.

CDR3 sequence: CASSPGQGAGETQYF. CDR3 coding DNA: TGTGCCAGCAGCCCAGGACAGGGGGCAGGTGAGACCCAGTACTTC. V is TRBV5-6 and J is TRBJ2-5, with 11 bases matching TRBD1. This CDR3 has 15 residues. The J segment lost 5 bases and the V segment lost 4 bases, leaving 7 bases of the junction unmatched. Germline CDR1 SGHDT, CDR2 YYEEEE.

CDR3 loop: CATSDSSAPTQYF. CDR3 in DNA: TGTGCCACCAGTGACTCCAGCGCTCCCACGCAGTATTTT. The chain carries TRBV24-1 and TRBJ2-3; D ambiguous. The CDR3 has 13 residues. The V gene lost 4 bases and the J gene lost 9 bases, with 13 bases spanning the gap. Germline V gives CDR1 KGHDR, CDR2 SFDVKD.

The rearrangement joins TRBV6-1 to TRBJ2-5; D possibly matches TRBD1 or TRBD2 (5 bases each). Germline lookup yields CDR1 MNHNS and CDR2 SASEGT. The CDR3 totals 17 residues. V was shortened by 6 bases and J by 5 bases, with 25 bases between the two germline ends. The DNA of the CDR3 is TGTGCCAGCAGCCCTAATAACCCTGAGGGGCGCGAGGAGACCCAGTACTTC. It codes for CASSPNNPEGREETQYF.

CDR3 protein: CSARGRGGIPYNEQFF. In nucleotides, the CDR3 is TGCAGTGCTAGGGGCAGGGGCGGGATCCCTTACAATGAGCAGTTCTTC. The chain joins TRBV20-1 to TRBJ2-1; either TRBD1 or TRBD2 may fit D (6 bases each). Looked up from germline, CDR1 is DFQATT and CDR2 is SNEGSKA (reference sequence). The CDR3 spans 16 residues. V lost 3 bases and J 4 bases, leaving 19 bases between the germline ends.

This chain links TRBV3-1 with TRBJ1-2; D uncertain. This CDR3 has 14 amino acids. Germline lookup yields CDR1 LGHDT and CDR2 YNNKEL (reference sequence). V was clipped by 3 bases and J by 2 bases, with 10 bases between them. CDR3 loop: CASSHYPPNYGYTF. CDR3 in DNA: TGTGCCAGCAGCCATTATCCCCCGAACTATGGCTACACCTTC. The variable domain in full, with the rest retrieved from reference TRBV3-1 and TRBJ1-2, is DTAVSQTPKYLVTQMGNDKSIKCEQNLGHDTMYWYKQDSKKFLKIMFSYNNKELIINETVPNRFSPKSPDKAHLNLHINSLELGDSAVYFCASSHYPPNYGYTFGSGTRLTVV.

The chain employs TRBV7-2 and TRBJ2-5; a possible D gene is TRBD1 (6 bases). V lost 5 bases, J lost 5 bases, and 12 bases lay in between. This CDR3 is built from 13 residues. Germline V lookup: CDR1 SGHTA, CDR2 FQGNSA. The CDR3 DNA reads TGTGCCAGCAGCACAGGGATTTCGGAGACCCAGTACTTC. Protein sequence: CASSTGISETQYF.

This clonotype was counted a few times. The V gene is TRBV5-1, the J gene TRBJ1-1; 8 bases agree with TRBD1. In germline, CDR1 is SGHRS, CDR2 YFSETQ. The ends lost 0 bases at V and 6 bases at J; junction bases unmatched: 4. The CDR3 extends over 14 amino acids. Here the CDR3 DNA reads TGCGCCAGCAGCTTGGTGGACAGGGTTTCTGAAGCTTTCTTT. This sequence encodes CASSLVDRVSEAFF. Based on the CDR3 plus reference TRBV5-1 and TRBJ1-1, the full variable domain is KAGVTQTPRYLIKTRGQQVTLSCSPISGHRSVSWYQQTPGQGLQFLFEYFSETQRNKGNFPGRFSGRQFSNSRSEMNVSTLELGDSALYLCASSLVDRVSEAFFGQGTRLTVV.

The rearrangement uses TRBV13 and TRBJ2-1; tentative D call: TRBD1 (6 bases). The CDR3 consists of 14 residues. Trimming took off 10 bases at V and 9 bases at J, with 22 bases between the two ends. Germline values: CDR1 PRHDT, CDR2 FYEKMQ (reference sequence). The CDR3 loop is CATRGTRTGGEQFF. The CDR3 nucleotides are TGTGCCACCAGGGGAACTAGGACGGGCGGTGAGCAGTTCTTC.

CDR3 in amino acids: CASRLRPGHNYEQYF. CDR3 sequence (DNA): TGTGCCAGCAGGTTACGCCCGGGACACAACTACGAGCAGTACTTC. The rearrangement joins TRBV6-5 to TRBJ2-7, with D possibly matching TRBD1 (6 bases). The V gene lost 6 bases and the J gene lost 3 bases, with 18 bases spanning the gap. CDR1 and CDR2 from the germline V gene are MNHEY and SVGAGI. The CDR3 covers 15 residues.

The chain has TRBV7-9 and TRBJ2-3; 9 bases map to TRBD2. CDR1 is SEHNR and CDR2 is FQNEAQ in the germline V gene (reference sequence). This CDR3 region has 15 residues. Germline trimming cut 5 bases from V and 5 bases from J; bases unmatched to any gene: 8. CDR3 DNA: TGTGCCAGCAGCCCCATAGCGGGGGCTGGAGATACGCAGTATTTT. Protein product: CASSPIAGAGDTQYF.

This clonotype was counted once. The chain is built from TRBV7-8 and TRBJ1-1, with D possibly matching TRBD1 (6 bases). The CDR3 spans 14 residues. Germline V gene sequence: CDR1 SGHVS, CDR2 FQNEAQ. With 4 bases removed from V and 8 bases from J, the gap between germline ends came to 17 bases. CDR3 in amino acids: CASSYRSGQTEAFF. The CDR3 bases are TGTGCCAGCAGCTACCGAAGCGGACAGACAGAAGCTTTCTTT. The variable domain in full, with the rest retrieved from reference TRBV7-8 and TRBJ1-1, is GAGVSQSPRYKVAKRGQDVALRCDPISGHVSLFWYQQALGQGPEFLTYFQNEAQLDKSGLPSDRFFAERPEGSVSTLKIQRTQQEDSAVYLCASSYRSGQTEAFFGQGTRLTVV.

This chain uses TRBV25-1 with TRBJ1-1; D is possibly TRBD1 (5 bases). CDR1 MGHDK and CDR2 SYGVNS come from the germline V gene. The V gene lost 3 bases and the J gene lost 11 bases, with 16 bases spanning the gap. This CDR3 is 13 amino acids long. The CDR3 region is CASSDSPRVEAFF. DNA of the CDR3: TGTGCCAGCAGTGATTCCCCCAGGGTAGAGGCTTTCTTT. The variable domain in full, completed from reference TRBV25-1 and TRBJ1-1, reads EADIYQTPRYLVIGTGKKITLECSQTMGHDKMYWYQQDPGMELHLIHYSYGVNSTEKGDLSSESTVSRIRTEHFPLTLESARPSHTSQYLCASSDSPRVEAFFGQGTRLTVV.

The chain combines TRBV28 with TRBJ2-4, with unresolved D. Germline V gives CDR1 MDHEN, CDR2 SYDVKM. V was shortened by 1 base and J by 4 bases, with 11 bases between the two germline ends. The CDR3 contains 15 residues. The DNA of the CDR3 is TGTGCCAGCAGTTTATTCGTGGGCTCAAAAAACATTCAGTACTTC. This gives the protein CASSLFVGSKNIQYF.

This rearrangement joins TRBV5-1 to TRBJ2-5, with 7 positions matching TRBD2. This CDR3 has 15 residues. With V trimmed by 0 bases and J by 5 bases, 7 bases remained unmatched. CDR1 and CDR2 from the germline V gene are SGHRS and YFSETQ. In nucleotides, the CDR3 is TGCGCCAGCAGCTTGGGTGCGGGGGTGAGGGAGACCCAGTACTTC. It translates to CASSLGAGVRETQYF.